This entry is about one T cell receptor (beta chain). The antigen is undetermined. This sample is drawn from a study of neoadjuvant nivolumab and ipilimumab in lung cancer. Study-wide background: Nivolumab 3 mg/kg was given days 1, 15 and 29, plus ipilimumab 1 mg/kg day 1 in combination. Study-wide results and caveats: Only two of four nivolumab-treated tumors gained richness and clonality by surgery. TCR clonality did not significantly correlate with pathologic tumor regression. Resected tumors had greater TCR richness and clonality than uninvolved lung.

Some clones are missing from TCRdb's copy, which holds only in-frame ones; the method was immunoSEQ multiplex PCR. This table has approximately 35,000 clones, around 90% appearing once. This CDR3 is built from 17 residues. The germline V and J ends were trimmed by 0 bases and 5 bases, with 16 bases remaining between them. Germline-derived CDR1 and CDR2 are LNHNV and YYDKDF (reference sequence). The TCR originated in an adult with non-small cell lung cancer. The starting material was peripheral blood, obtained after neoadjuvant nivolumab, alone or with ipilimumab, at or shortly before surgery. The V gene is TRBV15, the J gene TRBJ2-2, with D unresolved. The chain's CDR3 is CATSRDGGLTETGELFF. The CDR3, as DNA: TGTGCCACCAGCAGAGATGGTGGCCTCACTGAGACCGGGGAGCTGTTTTTT.